This T cell receptor beta chain was documented in a study of blood T cell repertoires in COVID-19. At the level of the study: Spain, Italy and the United States supplied samples that represented acute and convalescent COVID-19. From T cells, B-cell-depleted T cells, or PBMCs came the material, which was cDNA or gDNA.

Original handling: Reference gene primer amplification yielded estimated nucleated cell counts. The assay was immunoSEQ multiplex PCR, and TCRdb's table has in-frame clones only and misses some. V, J and clone size derive from that table, while D and trimming were established from the DNA sequence. The table lists approximately 91,000 clones, roughly nine tenths of them singletons, with 4% to 5.5% in the top ten. The specimen was peripheral blood. The TCR was taken from a man aged 65-85 years with acute or convalescent COVID-19.

CDR3: CASTLSGAGGPHNEQFF. CDR3 nucleotide sequence: TGCGCCAGCACCCTGTCCGGTGCGGGGGGCCCACACAATGAGCAGTTCTTC. The rearrangement links TRBV5-1 to TRBJ2-1, with 8 bases fitting TRBD2. CDR3 length: 17 residues. CDR1 SGHRS and CDR2 YFSETQ come from the germline V gene. The V and J ends lost 6 bases and 5 bases, in that order; junction bases with no gene match: 16. The complete variable domain, with remaining parts taken from reference TRBV5-1 and TRBJ2-1, reads KAGVTQTPRYLIKTRGQQVTLSCSPISGHRSVSWYQQTPGQGLQFLFEYFSETQRNKGNFPGRFSGRQFSNSRSEMNVSTLELGDSALYLCASTLSGAGGPHNEQFFGPGTRLTVL.